This TCR beta chain was profiled in a study of early T cells in non-severe SARS-CoV-2 infection. TCRdb redid the calling of the 5' RACE reads with MiXCR, one entry per CDR3 protein. The sample gives around 59,000 distinct CDR3 sequences, around 8.9% of which show up once; around 17% is in the top ten. The length of the CDR3 is 11 residues. V lost 8 bases, J lost 4 bases, and 3 bases stayed unmatched. Per germline, CDR1 SQVTM and CDR2 ANQGSEA. This receptor was taken from an adult who was a healthcare worker with PCR-confirmed SARS-CoV-2 infection or an uninfected control (not recorded which). The rearrangement uses TRBV29-1 and TRBJ2-7; the match to TRBD1 covers 9 bases. Source material: whole blood. The CDR3 sequence is CSTGQGYEQYF. CDR3 coding DNA: TGCAGCACAGGACAGGGGTACGAGCAGTACTTC.